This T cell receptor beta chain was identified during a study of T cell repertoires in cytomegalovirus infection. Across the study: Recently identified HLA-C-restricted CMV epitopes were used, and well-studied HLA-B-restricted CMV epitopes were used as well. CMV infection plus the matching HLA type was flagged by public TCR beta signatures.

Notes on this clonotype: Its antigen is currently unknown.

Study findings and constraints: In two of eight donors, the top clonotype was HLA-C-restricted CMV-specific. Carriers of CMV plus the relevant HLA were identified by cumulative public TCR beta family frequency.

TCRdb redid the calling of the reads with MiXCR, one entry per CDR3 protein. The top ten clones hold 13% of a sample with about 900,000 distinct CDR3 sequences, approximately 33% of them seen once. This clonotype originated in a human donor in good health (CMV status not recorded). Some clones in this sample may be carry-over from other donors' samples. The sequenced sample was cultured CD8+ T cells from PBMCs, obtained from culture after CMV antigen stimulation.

The CDR3 reads CASSWTGGTEQFF. The CDR3 DNA reads as TGCGCCAGCAGTTGGACAGGGGGTACTGAGCAGTTCTTC. The chain recombines TRBV5-1 with TRBJ2-1; 10 bases fit TRBD1. Germline assignment: CDR1 SGHRS and CDR2 YFSETQ. V trimming: 5 bases; J trimming: 9 bases; junction bases outside the gene matches: 5. This CDR3 is 13 amino acids long.